This T cell receptor beta chain was found in a study of regulatory T cells in long-lasting Graves disease. The study's findings and limits: TCR diversity was lower in persistent Graves' patients than in newly diagnosed ones.

Noted time point: newly diagnosed GD, antithyroid drugs for less than 3 months. After RNA was extracted from PBMCs, the TCR library was made from it. HTBI primers from iRepertoire and Arm-PCR of CDR3 regions yielded the TCR beta libraries. Via MiXCR, TCRdb re-called the multiplex PCR reads, giving one row per CDR3 protein. Among about 420,000 distinct CDR3 sequences listed, 16% were seen once. This CDR3 region has 12 residues. Germline CDR1 MDHEN, CDR2 SYDVKM. The V gene end was trimmed by 8 bases and the J gene end by 7 bases; junction bases not matched to a gene: 4. This clonotype showed up many times. Its antigen remains unidentified. These data were also reused for a study on T cells in Graves' hyperthyroidism and ophthalmopathy.

The sample was peripheral blood mononuclear cells (PBMCs), taken at new diagnosis, from a patient treated with antithyroid drugs. The chain couples TRBV28 to TRBJ2-1, with 8 positions matching TRBD2. The sequence was collected from a woman aged 18-29 years with Graves disease. CDR3 region: CASGAGVNEQFF. CDR3 in DNA: TGTGCCAGCGGAGCGGGAGTTAATGAGCAGTTCTTC.